The sample holds many counts of the clone carrying this TCR beta chain. TCRdb itself ran the reads through MiXCR, one entry per CDR3 protein. The sample lists approximately 240,000 distinct CDR3 sequences; 29% were seen once. This entry comes from a study of kidney transplant recipient with SARS-CoV-2 infection. The CDR3 spans 16 residues. V dropped 6 bases and J dropped 4 bases, with 22 bases sitting between them. Germline V gives CDR1 SGDLS, CDR2 YYNGEE. The source is a male patient aged 30 to 40 who had COVID-19 and was a kidney transplant recipient. Certain T cells may be donor cells from the graft. V and J are TRBV9 and TRBJ1-2; unclear D gene. The specimen comprised a blood sample, sampled at baseline and between days 110 and 120 from a kidney transplant recipient. CDR3 amino acids: CASKIMYSRKTYGYTF. The CDR3 bases are TGTGCCAGCAAGATCATGTACTCAAGAAAGACCTATGGCTACACCTTC.